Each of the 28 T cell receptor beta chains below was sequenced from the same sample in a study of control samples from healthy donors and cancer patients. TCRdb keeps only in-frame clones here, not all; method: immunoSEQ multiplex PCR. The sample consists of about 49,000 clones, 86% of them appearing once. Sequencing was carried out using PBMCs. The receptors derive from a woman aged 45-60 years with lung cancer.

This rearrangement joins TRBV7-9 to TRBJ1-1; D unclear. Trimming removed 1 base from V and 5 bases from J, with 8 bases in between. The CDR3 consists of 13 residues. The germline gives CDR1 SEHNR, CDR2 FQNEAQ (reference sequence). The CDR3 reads CASSLEGRTEAFF. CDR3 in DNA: TGTGCCAGCAGCTTAGAGGGAAGGACTGAAGCTTTCTTT.

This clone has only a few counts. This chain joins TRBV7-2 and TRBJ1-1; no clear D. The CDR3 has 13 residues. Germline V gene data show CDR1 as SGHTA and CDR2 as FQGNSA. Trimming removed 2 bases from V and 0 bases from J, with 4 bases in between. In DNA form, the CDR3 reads TGTGCCAGCAGCTTACTCATGAACACTGAAGCTTTCTTT. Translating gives CASSLLMNTEAFF. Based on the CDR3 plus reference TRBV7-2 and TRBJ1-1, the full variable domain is GAGVSQSPSNKVTEKGKDVELRCDPISGHTALYWYRQSLGQGLEFLIYFQGNSAPDKSGLPSDRFSAERTGGSVSTLTIQRTQQEDSAVYLCASSLLMNTEAFFGQGTRLTVV.

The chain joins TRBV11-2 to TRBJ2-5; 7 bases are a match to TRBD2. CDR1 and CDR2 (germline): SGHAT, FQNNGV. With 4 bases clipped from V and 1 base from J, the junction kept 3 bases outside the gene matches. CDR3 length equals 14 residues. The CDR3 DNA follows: TGTGCCAGCAGCTCGTTAGCGGGCCAAGAGACCCAGTACTTC. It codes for CASSSLAGQETQYF.

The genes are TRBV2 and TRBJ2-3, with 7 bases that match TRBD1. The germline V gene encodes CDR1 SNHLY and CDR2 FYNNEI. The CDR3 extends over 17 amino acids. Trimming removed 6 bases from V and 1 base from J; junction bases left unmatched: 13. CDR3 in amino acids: CASSPDRVGIGTDTQYF. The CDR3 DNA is TGTGCCAGCAGCCCAGACAGGGTGGGTATTGGCACAGATACGCAGTATTTT.

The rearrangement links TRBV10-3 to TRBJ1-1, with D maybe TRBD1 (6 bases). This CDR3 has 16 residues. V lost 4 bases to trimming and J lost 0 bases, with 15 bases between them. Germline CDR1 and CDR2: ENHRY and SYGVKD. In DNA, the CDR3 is TGTGCCATCAGTGGGAATACTGGACAGATGAACACTGAAGCTTTCTTT. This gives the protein CAISGNTGQMNTEAFF.

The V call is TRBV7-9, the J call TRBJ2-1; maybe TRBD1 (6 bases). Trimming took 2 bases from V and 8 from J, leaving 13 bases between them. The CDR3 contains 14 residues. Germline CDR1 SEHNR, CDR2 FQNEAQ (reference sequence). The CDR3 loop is CASSLFGGEDEQFF. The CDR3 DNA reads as TGTGCCAGCAGCTTATTTGGGGGCGAGGATGAGCAGTTCTTC. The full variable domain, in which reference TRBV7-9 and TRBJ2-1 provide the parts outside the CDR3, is DTGVSQNPRHKITKRGQNVTFRCDPISEHNRLYWYRQTLGQGPEFLTYFQNEAQLEKSRLLSDRFSAERPKGSFSTLEIQRTEQGDSAMYLCASSLFGGEDEQFFGPGTRLTVL.

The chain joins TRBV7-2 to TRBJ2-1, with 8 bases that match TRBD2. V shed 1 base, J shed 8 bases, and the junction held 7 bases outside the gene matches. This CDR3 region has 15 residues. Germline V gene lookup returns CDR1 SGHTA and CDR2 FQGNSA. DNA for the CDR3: TGTGCCAGCAGCTTAGAAGCGGGGGATTGGGATGAGCAGTTCTTC. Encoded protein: CASSLEAGDWDEQFF.

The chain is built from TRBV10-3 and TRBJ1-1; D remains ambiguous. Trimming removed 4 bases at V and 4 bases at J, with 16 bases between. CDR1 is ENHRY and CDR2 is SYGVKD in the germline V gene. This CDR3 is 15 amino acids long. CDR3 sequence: CAISAPGPFGTEAFF. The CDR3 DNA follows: TGTGCCATCAGTGCTCCCGGCCCTTTTGGCACTGAAGCTTTCTTT.

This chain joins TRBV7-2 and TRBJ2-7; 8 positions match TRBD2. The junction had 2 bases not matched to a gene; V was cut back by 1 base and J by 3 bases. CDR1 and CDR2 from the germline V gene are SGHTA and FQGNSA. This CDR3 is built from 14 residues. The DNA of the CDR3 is TGTGCCAGCAGCTTAGAAGCGGGGGTCTACGAGCAGTACTTC. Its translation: CASSLEAGVYEQYF.

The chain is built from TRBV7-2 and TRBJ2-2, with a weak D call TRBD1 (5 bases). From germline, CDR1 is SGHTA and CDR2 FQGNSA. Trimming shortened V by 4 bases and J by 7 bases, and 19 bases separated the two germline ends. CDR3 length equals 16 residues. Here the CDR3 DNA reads TGTGCCAGCAGCTATATAGACAGCCGGGTAGGCGGGGAGCTGTTTTTT. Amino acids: CASSYIDSRVGGELFF.

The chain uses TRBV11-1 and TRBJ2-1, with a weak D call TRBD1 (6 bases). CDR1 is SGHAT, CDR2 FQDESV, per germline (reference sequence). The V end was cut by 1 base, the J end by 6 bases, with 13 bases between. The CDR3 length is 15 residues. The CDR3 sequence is CASSLGEGESNEQFF. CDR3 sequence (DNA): TGTGCCAGCAGCTTAGGAGAGGGGGAGTCCAATGAGCAGTTCTTC.

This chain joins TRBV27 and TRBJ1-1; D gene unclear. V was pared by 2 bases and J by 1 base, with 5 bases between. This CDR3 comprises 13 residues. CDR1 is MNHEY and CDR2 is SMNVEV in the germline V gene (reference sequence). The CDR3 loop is CASSLEKNTEAFF. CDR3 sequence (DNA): TGTGCCAGCAGTTTAGAGAAGAACACTGAAGCTTTCTTT.

In DNA form, the CDR3 reads TGTGCCTGGAGTGTCCCCGCCGGGAATCAGCCCCAGCATTTT. It encodes CAWSVPAGNQPQHF. This chain joins TRBV30 and TRBJ1-5; D gene uncertain. There are 14 residues in the CDR3. Trimming took off 0 bases at V and 4 bases at J, with 10 bases between the two ends. CDR1 GTSNPN and CDR2 SVGIG come from the germline V gene (reference sequence).

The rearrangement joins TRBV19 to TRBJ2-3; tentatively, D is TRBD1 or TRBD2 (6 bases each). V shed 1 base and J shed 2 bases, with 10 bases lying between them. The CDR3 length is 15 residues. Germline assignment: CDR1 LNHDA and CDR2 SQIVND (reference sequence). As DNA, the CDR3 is TGTGCCAGTAGTATAGCGGGGGCGCACACAGATACGCAGTATTTT. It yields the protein CASSIAGAHTDTQYF.

The CDR3 DNA reads as TGTGCCAGCAGCTTCGGGAGGGGGGACGGGAATTCACCCCTCCACTTT. Translated: CASSFGRGDGNSPLHF. J is TRBJ1-6 and V is TRBV7-2; maybe TRBD1 (6 bases). The V and J ends lost 3 bases and 7 bases respectively, with 16 bases between them. The CDR3 covers 16 residues. Germline loops: CDR1 SGHTA, CDR2 FQGNSA.

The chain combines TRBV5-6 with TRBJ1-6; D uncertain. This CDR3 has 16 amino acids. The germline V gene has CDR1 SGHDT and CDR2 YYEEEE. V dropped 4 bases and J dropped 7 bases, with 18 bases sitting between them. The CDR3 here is CASSRLSGLENSPLHF. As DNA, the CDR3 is TGTGCCAGCAGCCGTTTGAGTGGGCTGGAAAATTCACCCCTCCACTTT.

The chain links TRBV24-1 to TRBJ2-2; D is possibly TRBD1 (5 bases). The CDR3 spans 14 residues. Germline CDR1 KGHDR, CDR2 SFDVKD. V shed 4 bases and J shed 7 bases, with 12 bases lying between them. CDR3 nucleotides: TGTGCCACCAGTGAAGAGTCAGGGTACGGGGAGCTGTTTTTT. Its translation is CATSEESGYGELFF.

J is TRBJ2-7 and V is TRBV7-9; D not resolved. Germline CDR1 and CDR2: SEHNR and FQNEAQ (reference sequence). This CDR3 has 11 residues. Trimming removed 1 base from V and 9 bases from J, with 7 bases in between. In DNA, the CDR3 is TGTGCCAGCAGCTTAGAGGGTGTGCAGTACTTC. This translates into CASSLEGVQYF.

In DNA, the CDR3 is TGTGCCAGCAGCGTAGAGGCTAGCGGGAGCACAGATACGCAGTATTTT. Protein sequence: CASSVEASGSTDTQYF. V usage is TRBV9 and J usage is TRBJ2-3, with 8 bases identical to TRBD2. The germline gives CDR1 SGDLS, CDR2 YYNGEE. V trimming: 0 bases; J trimming: 0 bases; junction bases outside the gene matches: 3. This CDR3 region has 16 residues.

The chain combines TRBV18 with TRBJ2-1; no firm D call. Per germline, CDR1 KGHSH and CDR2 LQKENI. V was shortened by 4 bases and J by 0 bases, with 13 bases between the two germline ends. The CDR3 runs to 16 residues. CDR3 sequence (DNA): TGTGCCAGCTCACTGATGACCGTACTCTCCTACAATGAGCAGTTCTTC. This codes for CASSLMTVLSYNEQFF. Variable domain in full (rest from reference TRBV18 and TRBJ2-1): NAGVMQNPRHLVRRRGQEARLRCSPMKGHSHVYWYRQLPEEGLKFMVYLQKENIIDESGMPKERFSAEFPKEGPSILRIQQVVRGDSAAYFCASSLMTVLSYNEQFFGPGTRLTVL.

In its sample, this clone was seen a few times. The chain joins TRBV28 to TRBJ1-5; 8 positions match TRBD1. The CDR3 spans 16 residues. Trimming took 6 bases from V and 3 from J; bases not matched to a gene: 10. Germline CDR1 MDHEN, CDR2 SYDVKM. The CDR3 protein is CASRTWTGINNQPQHF. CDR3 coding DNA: TGTGCCAGCAGAACTTGGACAGGGATAAACAATCAGCCCCAGCATTTT. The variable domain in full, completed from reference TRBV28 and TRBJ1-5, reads DVKVTQSSRYLVKRTGEKVFLECVQDMDHENMFWYRQDPGLGLRLIYFSYDVKMKEKGDIPEGYSVSREKKERFSLILESASTNQTSMYLCASRTWTGINNQPQHFGDGTRLSIL.

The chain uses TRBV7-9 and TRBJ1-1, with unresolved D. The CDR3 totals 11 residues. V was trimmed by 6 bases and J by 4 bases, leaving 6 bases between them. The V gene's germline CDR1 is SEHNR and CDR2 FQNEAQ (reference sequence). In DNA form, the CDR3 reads TGTGCCAGCAGGGAACTCACTGAAGCTTTCTTT. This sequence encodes CASRELTEAFF.

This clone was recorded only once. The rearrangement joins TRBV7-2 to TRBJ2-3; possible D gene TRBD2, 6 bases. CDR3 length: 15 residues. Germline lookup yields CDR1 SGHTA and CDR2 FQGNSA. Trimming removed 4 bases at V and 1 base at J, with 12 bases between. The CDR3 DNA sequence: TGTGCCAGCAGCTCCATACGCGGGGGCACAGATACGCAGTATTTT. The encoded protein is CASSSIRGGTDTQYF.

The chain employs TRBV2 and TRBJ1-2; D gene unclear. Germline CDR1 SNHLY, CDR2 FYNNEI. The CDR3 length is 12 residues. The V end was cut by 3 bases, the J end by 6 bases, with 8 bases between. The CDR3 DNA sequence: TGTGCCAGCAGTGAGGGGTTCGATGGCTACACCTTC. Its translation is CASSEGFDGYTF.

In DNA, the CDR3 is TGTGCCAGCAAGCAGGGGGCGCTCACTGAAGCTTTCTTT. Amino acids: CASKQGALTEAFF. V and J are TRBV28 and TRBJ1-1, with TRBD1 matching 8 bases. There are 13 residues in the CDR3. Germline V gene lookup returns CDR1 MDHEN and CDR2 SYDVKM. V dropped 7 bases and J dropped 4; count of bases not matched to a gene: 5.

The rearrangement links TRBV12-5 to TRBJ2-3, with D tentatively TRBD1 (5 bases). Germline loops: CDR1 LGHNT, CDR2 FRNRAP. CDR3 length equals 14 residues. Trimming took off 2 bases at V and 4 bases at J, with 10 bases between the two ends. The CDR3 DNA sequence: TGTGCTAGTGGTTTGCCAGGGAAGGCAGATACGCAGTATTTT. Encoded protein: CASGLPGKADTQYF.

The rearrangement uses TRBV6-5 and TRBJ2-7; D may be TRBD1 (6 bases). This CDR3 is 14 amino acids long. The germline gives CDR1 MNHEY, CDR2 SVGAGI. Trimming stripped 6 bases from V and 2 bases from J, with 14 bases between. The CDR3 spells CASSITTGTYEQYF. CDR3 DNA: TGTGCCAGCAGCATAACGACAGGAACCTACGAGCAGTACTTC.

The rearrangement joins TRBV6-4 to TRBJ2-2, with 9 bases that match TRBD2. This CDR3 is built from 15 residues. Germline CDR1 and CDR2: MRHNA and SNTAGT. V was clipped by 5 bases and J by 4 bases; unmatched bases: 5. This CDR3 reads CASSPLAGGTGELFF. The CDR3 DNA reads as TGTGCCAGCAGTCCACTAGCGGGCGGCACCGGGGAGCTGTTTTTT.